Given below is one T cell receptor beta chain in context. This sample was included in a study of lymphopenia after photon versus proton radiotherapy. Some clones are missing from TCRdb's copy, which holds only in-frame ones; the method was immunoSEQ multiplex PCR. This table has some 170,000 clones, approximately 91% appearing once. The CDR3 sequence is 18 residues long. The germline gives CDR1 SGHVS, CDR2 FNYEAQ. Trimming shortened V by 1 base and J by 0 bases, and 16 bases separated the two germline ends. The chain employs TRBV7-6 and TRBJ2-1, with D uncertain. The sample in question was peripheral blood, obtained from a patient treated with photon-based radiotherapy. The sequence was collected from a man in his fifties with gastric cancer. CDR3 bases: TGTGCCAGCAGCTTAGAGGGCGCCGGCCCGAGCTCCTACAATGAGCAGTTCTTC. Protein sequence: CASSLEGAGPSSYNEQFF.